This TCR beta chain was profiled in a study of cytomegalovirus exposure and HLA in healthy donors. This CDR3 is 14 amino acids long. Trimming removed 4 bases from V and 3 bases from J, with 14 bases in between. From germline, CDR1 is SGHDT and CDR2 YYEEEE. PCR primers comprised 60 Vbeta and 13 Jbeta primers. The table came from immunoSEQ multiplex PCR; TCRdb's copy has only in-frame clones and leaves some out. The sample shows 170,000 or so clones, roughly four fifths of them seen only once. There are a few counts of this clone. The receptor's source is a young man in good health and CMV-seronegative. Sequenced input: PBMCs. This rearrangement joins TRBV5-6 to TRBJ2-7; no reliable D call. The CDR3 here is CASSPRQAHYEQYF. CDR3 coding DNA: TGTGCCAGCAGCCCACGGCAGGCCCACTACGAGCAGTACTTC.